The 30 T cell receptor beta chains listed next were all sequenced from one sample in a study of shared clonotypes between healthy human individuals (dated by TCRdb to 2018 to 2020). CD8 naive samples consisted of CD45RO-negative cells that were positively selected for CCR7, yielding a CD45RA+CCR7+ population without TemRA cells. The library was prepared using the immunoSEQ multiplex PCR assay. Not all clones reach the TCRdb copy of this immuneACCESS table, which keeps in-frame sequences only. Checked studies attribute under half of the gap to unresolved V genes and leave the rest unexplained. Here the sample has roughly 2.1 million clones; roughly 91% occur a single time. The top ten hold roughly 1.7% of the sample. Sequenced input: naive CD8+ T cells from PBMCs. The cell subset or site label, as the study defines it: CD45RA+CCR7+. The receptor source for this set is a man aged 18 to 35 in good health. Some clones in this sample may be carry-over from other donors' samples.

This chain links TRBV14 with TRBJ2-7, with D tentatively TRBD2 (5 bases). Trimming shortened V by 3 bases and J by 0 bases, and 12 bases separated the two germline ends. This CDR3 region has 15 residues. CDR1 and CDR2 (germline): SGHDN, FVKESK. DNA of the CDR3: TGTGCCAGCAGCCAGGCCCAGCGGTACTCCTACGAGCAGTACTTC. Encoded protein: CASSQAQRYSYEQYF.

V and J are TRBV28 and TRBJ1-5, with D maybe TRBD1 (5 bases). CDR3 length: 13 residues. V dropped 6 bases and J dropped 5 bases, with 11 bases sitting between them. Germline V gene lookup returns CDR1 MDHEN and CDR2 SYDVKM. The CDR3 DNA sequence: TGTGCCAGCAGCGCGAGGGGCGATCAGCCCCAGCATTTT. As protein: CASSARGDQPQHF.

The chain joins TRBV19 to TRBJ2-1, with 12 bases aligning to TRBD2. CDR1 and CDR2 from the germline V gene are LNHDA and SQIVND (reference sequence). The trim removed 1 base at V and 0 bases at J, leaving 19 bases unmatched. The CDR3 contains 23 residues. The CDR3 coding sequence is TGTGCCAGTAGTATAGTATCCCCCCCGACTAGCGGGAGATGGCTAGGCTCCTACAATGAGCAGTTCTTC. Its translation: CASSIVSPPTSGRWLGSYNEQFF. The full variable domain, its missing parts supplied by reference TRBV19 and TRBJ2-1, is DGGITQSPKYLFRKEGQNVTLSCEQNLNHDAMYWYRQDPGQGLRLIYYSQIVNDFQKGDIAEGYSVSREKKESFPLTVTSAQKNPTAFYLCASSIVSPPTSGRWLGSYNEQFFGPGTRLTVL.

V is TRBV11-2 and J is TRBJ1-1; no firm D call. This CDR3 is 16 amino acids long. The germline V gene encodes CDR1 SGHAT and CDR2 FQNNGV. V was clipped by 1 base and J by 8 bases, with 20 bases between them. CDR3 DNA sequence: TGTGCCAGCAGCTTAGGGGTCGGAGGGTCGTGGATCGAAGCTTTCTTT. Protein sequence: CASSLGVGGSWIEAFF.

The V gene is TRBV28, the J gene TRBJ1-1; D gene unclear. Deletions cut 3 bases from V and 7 bases from J, with 9 bases between. CDR1 MDHEN and CDR2 SYDVKM come from the germline V gene. The CDR3 contains 12 residues. CDR3 bases: TGTGCCAGCAGTTTCCGATTATTTGAAGCTTTCTTT. Its protein product is CASSFRLFEAFF.

V is TRBV5-1 and J is TRBJ2-3, with 7 nucleotides matching TRBD1. The CDR3 is 15 amino acids. V dropped 2 bases and J dropped 1; count of bases not matched to a gene: 4. Per the germline V gene, CDR1 is SGHRS and CDR2 is YFSETQ. The chain's CDR3 is CASSFRDSRTDTQYF. CDR3 nucleotide sequence: TGCGCCAGCAGCTTCCGGGACAGCCGCACAGATACGCAGTATTTT.

The gene calls are TRBV9 and TRBJ2-7, with 10 positions matching TRBD1. CDR1 is SGDLS, CDR2 YYNGEE, per germline. The CDR3 runs to 18 residues. V was pared by 0 bases and J by 1 base, with 10 bases of the junction left unmatched. The CDR3 DNA follows: TGTGCCAGCAGCGTAGGGGGACAGGGGACAATCCCATCCTACGAGCAGTACTTC. It encodes CASSVGGQGTIPSYEQYF.

The rearrangement links TRBV7-9 to TRBJ2-1; TRBD1 agrees at 8 bases. Germline V gene lookup returns CDR1 SEHNR and CDR2 FQNEAQ (reference sequence). There are 16 residues in the CDR3. The ends lost 3 bases at V and 0 bases at J; junction bases unmatched: 4. CDR3 loop: CASSFSGQGSYNEQFF. DNA for the CDR3: TGTGCCAGCAGCTTCTCAGGACAGGGCTCCTACAATGAGCAGTTCTTC.

The chain combines TRBV7-8 with TRBJ2-5; TRBD2 aligns across 13 bases. J was trimmed by 1 base and V by 5 bases; bases with no gene match: 10. Germline CDR1 and CDR2: SGHVS and FQNEAQ. There are 18 residues in the CDR3. CDR3 loop: CASSPRTSGRIIQETQYF. The CDR3 nucleotides read TGTGCCAGCAGCCCCCGGACTAGCGGGAGAATCATCCAAGAGACCCAGTACTTC.

The chain links TRBV9 to TRBJ2-3; 13 nucleotides align to TRBD2. V lost 3 bases to trimming and J lost 5 bases; unmatched junction nucleotides: 12. This CDR3 comprises 18 residues. Germline loops: CDR1 SGDLS, CDR2 YYNGEE. The CDR3 region is CASSAHTDRLAGGDTQYF. CDR3 bases: TGTGCCAGCAGCGCCCACACAGACAGACTAGCGGGGGGAGATACGCAGTATTTT.

V is TRBV6-6 and J is TRBJ1-1; TRBD1 is a possible D gene (5 bases). The CDR3 runs 12 residues. Per the germline V gene, CDR1 is MNHNY and CDR2 is SVGAGI (reference sequence). Deletions cut 2 bases from V and 5 bases from J, with 6 bases between. The CDR3 loop reads CASSYRTTEAFF. In DNA, the CDR3 is TGTGCCAGCAGTTACCGGACAACTGAAGCTTTCTTT.

The chain is built from TRBV14 and TRBJ2-3; TRBD2 aligns across 11 bases. Unmatched junction bases numbered 6, after V lost 4 bases and J lost 6 bases. This CDR3 region has 15 residues. Germline CDR1 reads SGHDN; CDR2 reads FVKESK. CDR3 region: CASSLAGGTADTQYF. The CDR3 nucleotides read TGTGCCAGCAGCCTAGCGGGAGGGACTGCCGATACGCAGTATTTT. Complete variable domain (other parts from reference TRBV14 and TRBJ2-3): EAGVTQFPSHSVIEKGQTVTLRCDPISGHDNLYWYRRVMGKEIKFLLHFVKESKQDESGMPNNRFLAERTGGTYSTLKVQPAELEDSGVYFCASSLAGGTADTQYFGPGTRLTVL.

The gene calls are TRBV11-2 and TRBJ2-5; unclear D gene. V lost 1 base and J 1 base, leaving 4 bases between the germline ends. Germline assignment: CDR1 SGHAT and CDR2 FQNNGV. The CDR3 sequence is 13 residues long. The CDR3 region is CASSLVPQETQYF. The CDR3 DNA is TGTGCCAGCAGCTTAGTCCCCCAAGAGACCCAGTACTTC.

The CDR3 loop is CASSSLDNEQFF. The CDR3 DNA follows: TGTGCCAGCAGCTCCTTAGACAATGAGCAGTTCTTC. The gene calls are TRBV11-3 and TRBJ2-1; D remains unclear. The CDR3 sequence is 12 residues long. The ends were cut back, 4 bases at V and 5 bases at J, with 6 bases in the middle. Germline V CDR1 and CDR2: SGHNT, YENEEA. Filled out from reference TRBV11-3 and TRBJ2-1, the complete variable domain reads EAGVVQSPRYKIIEKKQPVAFWCNPISGHNTLYWYLQNLGQGPELLIRYENEEAVDDSQLPKDRFSAERLKGVDSTLKIQPAELGDSAVYLCASSSLDNEQFFGPGTRLTVL.

The genes are TRBV7-2 and TRBJ2-7; 8 bases are a match to TRBD1. V gave up 5 bases and J gave up 0 bases; unmatched junction bases: 9. There are 16 residues in the CDR3. The germline gives CDR1 SGHTA, CDR2 FQGNSA. The CDR3 coding sequence is TGTGCCAGCAGCAGAGACAGGGGTTTCAGCTCCTACGAGCAGTACTTC. Translated: CASSRDRGFSSYEQYF.

The V gene is TRBV7-3, the J gene TRBJ2-5, with 7 bases matching TRBD2. J gave up 4 bases and V 4 bases, and 9 bases lay outside the gene matches. From germline, CDR1 is SGHTA and CDR2 FQGTGA. CDR3 length: 15 residues. The CDR3 DNA is TGTGCCAGCAGCTCCTACGGACTAGTTGGAGAGACCCAGTACTTC. Protein product: CASSSYGLVGETQYF.

The chain employs TRBV12-5 and TRBJ2-7; D is undetermined. There are 13 residues in the CDR3. The V gene lost 2 bases and the J gene lost 6 bases, with 11 bases spanning the gap. Germline values: CDR1 LGHNT, CDR2 FRNRAP. The CDR3: CASGLSPAREQYF. The CDR3 nucleotides are TGTGCTAGTGGTTTGTCCCCGGCCCGCGAGCAGTACTTC.

For this clone: Other DNA variants within this sample encode the same CDR3. The V call is TRBV27, the J call TRBJ2-7; perhaps TRBD2 as D (5 bases). V was pared by 1 base and J by 3 bases, with 7 bases between. The CDR3 has 13 residues. Germline assignment: CDR1 MNHEY and CDR2 SMNVEV (reference sequence). CDR3 DNA: TGTGCCAGCAGTTTATGGGCGGGCTACGAGCAGTACTTC. Translated: CASSLWAGYEQYF.

This clone appeared once. The chain uses TRBV19 and TRBJ2-3; 13 bases line up with TRBD2. Germline V gene data show CDR1 as LNHDA and CDR2 as SQIVND (reference sequence). CDR3 size: 16 residues. The V segment lost 3 bases and the J segment 2 bases; nucleotides outside the gene matches: 2. The CDR3 protein is CASSMGLAGLTDTQYF. The DNA for the CDR3 is TGTGCCAGTAGTATGGGACTAGCGGGACTCACAGATACGCAGTATTTT.

The rearrangement links TRBV7-9 to TRBJ2-7, with 11 positions matching TRBD1. Trimming took 4 bases from V and 6 from J; bases not matched to a gene: 11. Per germline, CDR1 SEHNR and CDR2 FQNEAQ (reference sequence). The CDR3 extends over 16 amino acids. The CDR3 is CASSSRPGQGAPEQYF. CDR3 DNA: TGTGCCAGCAGCTCAAGACCTGGACAGGGGGCCCCCGAGCAGTACTTC.

The chain combines TRBV28 with TRBJ2-7, with 7 positions matching TRBD2. V gave up 0 bases and J gave up 5 bases; unmatched junction bases: 4. This CDR3 is built from 14 residues. Germline CDR1 reads MDHEN; CDR2 reads SYDVKM. CDR3 in amino acids: CASSLWAGAHEQYF. For the CDR3, the DNA is TGTGCCAGCAGTTTATGGGCGGGAGCCCACGAGCAGTACTTC.

This chain connects TRBV5-6 to TRBJ1-2, with 11 bases that match TRBD1. V lost 7 bases to trimming and J lost 7 bases; unmatched junction nucleotides: 15. From germline, CDR1 is SGHDT and CDR2 YYEEEE. This CDR3 comprises 16 residues. CDR3 DNA sequence: TGTGCCAGCTTTGATCCCGGGACAGGGGGTAGTTTTGGCTACACCTTC. This encodes CASFDPGTGGSFGYTF.

The chain joins TRBV19 to TRBJ1-2; D gene unclear. CDR1 LNHDA and CDR2 SQIVND come from the germline V gene (reference sequence). This CDR3 is built from 12 residues. Deletions cut 4 bases from V and 6 bases from J, with 9 bases between. This CDR3 is CASSSNTHGYTF. The CDR3 DNA follows: TGTGCCAGTAGTAGCAACACCCATGGCTACACCTTC.

V is TRBV28 and J is TRBJ1-2; TRBD1 matches 7 bases. This CDR3 has 15 residues. The V gene end was trimmed by 3 bases and the J gene end by 2 bases; junction bases not matched to a gene: 6. Germline CDR1 MDHEN, CDR2 SYDVKM. CDR3 nucleotides: TGTGCCAGCAGTTTCCCGGGACAGCTCAACTATGGCTACACCTTC. Protein product: CASSFPGQLNYGYTF.

This clone appeared a single time. V gene TRBV19 combines with J gene TRBJ2-3; D is uncertain. CDR3 length: 15 residues. Between the trimmed V and J ends, which lost 6 bases and 2 bases, there was a span of 15 bases. From germline, CDR1 is LNHDA and CDR2 SQIVND (reference sequence). CDR3 protein: CASSPIVGFTDTQYF. The DNA for the CDR3 is TGTGCCAGTAGCCCGATAGTGGGGTTCACAGATACGCAGTATTTT.

The CDR3 sequence: CASSYEDREDTGELFF. The DNA of the CDR3 is TGTGCCAGCAGTTACGAGGACAGGGAGGACACCGGGGAGCTGTTTTTT. This chain connects TRBV6-5 to TRBJ2-2; TRBD1 matches at 8 bases. This CDR3 contains 16 residues. J gave up 3 bases and V 2 bases, and 5 bases lay outside the gene matches. Germline-derived CDR1 and CDR2 are MNHEY and SVGAGI.

The chain combines TRBV27 with TRBJ1-2; a weak D match, TRBD1 (6 bases). The CDR3 has 14 amino acids. The germline gives CDR1 MNHEY, CDR2 SMNVEV (reference sequence). With 2 bases removed from V and 6 bases from J, the gap between germline ends came to 13 bases. Here the CDR3 reads CASSLGGADDGYTF. The DNA of the CDR3 is TGTGCCAGCAGTTTAGGGGGGGCAGATGATGGCTACACCTTC.

V gene TRBV7-9 combines with J gene TRBJ2-1; 7 bases fit TRBD2. CDR1 is SEHNR, CDR2 FQNEAQ, per germline (reference sequence). Unmatched junction bases numbered 10, after V lost 2 bases and J lost 3 bases. There are 17 residues in the CDR3. The CDR3 protein is CASSLYKGGGGYNEQFF. For the CDR3, the DNA is TGTGCCAGCAGCTTATATAAGGGAGGCGGGGGCTACAATGAGCAGTTCTTC.

The chain has TRBV4-1 and TRBJ2-1, with 10 bases aligning to TRBD1. Trimming removed 4 bases from V and 2 bases from J; junction bases left unmatched: 11. Germline CDR1 is MGHRA and CDR2 is YSYEKL. CDR3 size: 18 residues. DNA for the CDR3: TGCGCCAGCAGCCCCAACGCACGACAGGGGGCCCCCTACAATGAGCAGTTCTTC. Translation gives CASSPNARQGAPYNEQFF.

The chain carries TRBV28 and TRBJ1-6; D is unclear. The CDR3 length is 15 residues. CDR1 and CDR2 (germline): MDHEN, SYDVKM. Trimming left V 6 bases short and J 3 bases short, with 12 bases between. Written as DNA, the CDR3 is TGTGCCAGCAGAACCGAAGACAACTATAATTCACCCCTCCACTTT. It codes for CASRTEDNYNSPLHF.